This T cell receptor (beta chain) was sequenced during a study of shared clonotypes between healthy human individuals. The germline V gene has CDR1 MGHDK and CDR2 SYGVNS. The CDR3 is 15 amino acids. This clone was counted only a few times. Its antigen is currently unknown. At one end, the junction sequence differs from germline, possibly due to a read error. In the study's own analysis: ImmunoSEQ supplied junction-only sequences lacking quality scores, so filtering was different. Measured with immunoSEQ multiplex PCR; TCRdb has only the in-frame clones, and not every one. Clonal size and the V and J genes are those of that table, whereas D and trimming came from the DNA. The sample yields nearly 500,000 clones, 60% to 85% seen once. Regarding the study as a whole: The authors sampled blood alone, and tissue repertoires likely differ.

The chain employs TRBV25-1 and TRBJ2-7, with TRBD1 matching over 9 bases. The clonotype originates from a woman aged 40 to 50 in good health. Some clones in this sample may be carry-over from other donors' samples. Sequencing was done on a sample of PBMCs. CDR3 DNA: TGTGCCAGCAGCGATCAACAGGGGGCAGCCTACGCGCAGTACTTC. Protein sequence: CASSDQQGAAYAQYF.